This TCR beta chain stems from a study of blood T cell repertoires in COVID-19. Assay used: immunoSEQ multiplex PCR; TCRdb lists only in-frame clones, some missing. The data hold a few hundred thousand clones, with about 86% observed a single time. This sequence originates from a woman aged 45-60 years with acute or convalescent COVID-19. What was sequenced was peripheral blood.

The CDR3 region has the DNA TGTGCCAGCAGCCCCTCTGGGACCCGGGGAGGGGAGCAGTTCTTC. Its translation is CASSPSGTRGGEQFF. The V call is TRBV7-7, the J call TRBJ2-1; TRBD2 aligns across 7 bases. The CDR3 is 15 amino acids. The trim removed 5 bases at V and 10 bases at J, leaving 14 bases unmatched. Germline loops: CDR1 SSHAT, CDR2 FNYEAQ (reference sequence).